The 15 T cell receptor beta chains reported below all come from one sample, sequenced in a study of blood T cell repertoires in COVID-19. Using immunoSEQ multiplex PCR, the repertoire was profiled, and TCRdb retains in-frame clones only, with some absent. This sample yields about 70,000 clones, of which approximately 80% are seen a single time; 20% belongs to the top ten. Sequenced sample: peripheral blood. These TCRs come from a woman in her sixties or seventies with acute or convalescent COVID-19.

The genes are TRBV19 and TRBJ1-1; D is unresolved. CDR3 length: 11 residues. Trimming shortened V by 10 bases and J by 10 bases, and 16 bases separated the two germline ends. CDR1 and CDR2 (germline): LNHDA, SQIVND (reference sequence). DNA for the CDR3: TGTGCCACCCAAACCCCCGGAGGAGCTTTCTTT. Residues: CATQTPGGAFF.

This sequence joins TRBV5-1 and TRBJ2-1, with TRBD1 identical over 10 bases. The germline CDR1 and CDR2 sequences are SGHRS and YFSETQ. This CDR3 has 15 amino acids. V dropped 0 bases and J dropped 7; count of bases not matched to a gene: 4. The CDR3 sequence is CASSLVGQGGNEQFF. In DNA form, the CDR3 reads TGCGCCAGCAGCTTGGTCGGACAGGGGGGGAATGAGCAGTTCTTC.

The chain joins TRBV19 to TRBJ1-6; no clear D gene. The CDR3 contains 12 residues. The V end was cut by 8 bases, the J end by 0 bases, with 2 bases between. The germline gives CDR1 LNHDA, CDR2 SQIVND (reference sequence). The CDR3 DNA sequence: TGTGCCAGTCACTCCTATAATTCACCCCTCCACTTT. It translates to CASHSYNSPLHF.

V and J are TRBV7-8 and TRBJ1-5; TRBD1 aligns across 8 bases. Germline lookup yields CDR1 SGHVS and CDR2 FQNEAQ. After removal of 5 bases from V and 5 bases from J, the junction contained 11 bases not matched to a gene. This CDR3 has 16 residues. Written as DNA, the CDR3 is TGTGCCAGCAGCCGAATGGGACAGGCCCAAGATCAGCCCCAGCATTTT. Translation: CASSRMGQAQDQPQHF. Using reference TRBV7-8 and TRBJ1-5 for the parts outside the CDR3, the full variable domain is GAGVSQSPRYKVAKRGQDVALRCDPISGHVSLFWYQQALGQGPEFLTYFQNEAQLDKSGLPSDRFFAERPEGSVSTLKIQRTQQEDSAVYLCASSRMGQAQDQPQHFGDGTRLSIL.

This chain uses TRBV12-3 or TRBV12-4 with TRBJ2-1; TRBD1 matches at 7 bases. The CDR3 extends over 12 amino acids. Trimming cost V 7 bases and J 7 bases; bases outside gene matches: 4. This chain's CDR3 is CASTVRGNEQFF. The CDR3 DNA reads TGTGCCAGCACCGTCAGGGGGAATGAGCAGTTCTTC.

The J gene is TRBJ1-1, the V gene TRBV7-9; 9 bases line up with TRBD1. V lost 6 bases and J lost 6; bases outside the gene matches: 8. CDR1 is SEHNR and CDR2 is FQNEAQ in the germline V gene (reference sequence). There are 14 residues in the CDR3. The CDR3, as DNA: TGTGCCAGCAGTGTGGTACAGGGGGCGTCTGAAGCTTTCTTT. The encoded protein is CASSVVQGASEAFF.

This sequence joins TRBV18 and TRBJ2-7, with TRBD1 matching 7 bases. The germline V gene has CDR1 KGHSH and CDR2 LQKENI. V lost 0 bases and J lost 4; bases outside the gene matches: 3. The CDR3 sequence is 14 residues long. CDR3 sequence: CASSPPGTVYEQYF. The CDR3 region has the DNA TGTGCCAGCTCACCACCAGGGACAGTGTACGAGCAGTACTTC.

For this clone: One end of the junction does not line up with germline, which may come from a read error. The chain couples TRBV5-1 to TRBJ2-7, with TRBD2 matching 7 bases. Germline loops: CDR1 SGHRS, CDR2 YFSETQ. The CDR3 runs 11 residues. The CDR3, as DNA: TGCGCCAGCAGCTTGGTAGGGAGGGCCCTTTTC. It yields the protein CASSLVGRALF.

The DNA of the CDR3 is TGCGCCAGCAGCCTCCGGGGAGACTATGGCTACACCTTC. It is translated as CASSLRGDYGYTF. V and J are TRBV5-1 and TRBJ1-2; D remains ambiguous. Germline V lookup: CDR1 SGHRS, CDR2 YFSETQ. The ends were cut back, 4 bases at V and 3 bases at J, with 10 bases in the middle. There are 13 residues in the CDR3.

The chain combines TRBV6-6 with TRBJ2-3, with 7 bases aligning to TRBD1. V trimming: 5 bases; J trimming: 6 bases; junction bases outside the gene matches: 5. The CDR3 spans 13 residues. Germline values: CDR1 MNHNY, CDR2 SVGAGI (reference sequence). The CDR3 reads CASSNRGVDTQYF. The CDR3 DNA reads as TGTGCCAGCAGTAACAGGGGTGTGGATACGCAGTATTTT.

This clone has a handful of counts. The rearrangement links TRBV11-3 to TRBJ2-7; weak D call: TRBD1 (6 bases). Trimming left V 5 bases short and J 3 bases short, with 14 bases between. Germline V gives CDR1 SGHNT, CDR2 YENEEA. The CDR3 totals 14 residues. The CDR3 sequence is CASSATQQGYEQYF. CDR3 bases: TGTGCCAGCAGCGCAACCCAACAGGGCTACGAGCAGTACTTC.

The gene calls are TRBV3-1 (or the pseudogene TRBV3-2) and TRBJ2-2, with unresolved D. Germline assignment: CDR1 LGHDT and CDR2 YNNKEL (reference sequence). CDR3 size: 11 residues. Trimming left V 3 bases short and J 6 bases short, with 2 bases between. CDR3 sequence (DNA): TGTGCCAGCAGCCACGCCGGGGAGCTGTTTTTT. Its translation: CASSHAGELFF.

This chain connects TRBV11-3 to TRBJ2-7; 9 bases match TRBD2. The V gene end was trimmed by 4 bases and the J gene end by 0 bases; junction bases not matched to a gene: 1. This CDR3 spans 14 amino acids. Germline V CDR1 and CDR2: SGHNT, YENEEA. The CDR3 sequence: CASSSSGISYEQYF. The DNA for the CDR3 is TGTGCCAGCAGCTCTAGCGGGATCTCCTACGAGCAGTACTTC.

This clone was observed a few times. The gene calls are TRBV7-6 and TRBJ2-1, with unresolved D. V gave up 1 base and J gave up 2 bases, with 3 bases separating them. Germline-derived CDR1 and CDR2 are SGHVS and FNYEAQ. The CDR3 contains 13 residues. CDR3 loop: CASSLGPYNEQFF. The CDR3 nucleotides are TGTGCCAGCAGCTTAGGGCCCTACAATGAGCAGTTCTTC.

The rearrangement links TRBV5-1 to TRBJ2-7, with TRBD2 as a possible D gene (6 bases). V was cut by 2 bases and J by 2 bases, with 14 bases left in between. Per germline, CDR1 SGHRS and CDR2 YFSETQ. The CDR3 is made up of 15 amino acids. CDR3 DNA: TGCGCCAGCAGCTTATCGGGACTTACCACCTACGAGCAGTACTTC. Its translation is CASSLSGLTTYEQYF.